This T cell receptor (beta chain) is from a study of a mutant IDH1 vaccine in newly diagnosed glioma. Study in general: Of treated patients, around 62% were men and approximately 40% women, averaging roughly 40 years. Receipt of radiotherapy, temozolomide, or both preceded the study, and most received both.

As for time point: baseline, week 1 (first vaccination visit). Noted treatment: pre-vaccination baseline after standard-of-care therapy. Assay used: immunoSEQ multiplex PCR; TCRdb lists only in-frame clones, some missing. This table holds around 54,000 clones, about four fifths found once. V was trimmed by 3 bases and J by 2 bases, leaving 14 bases between them. The CDR3 has 14 residues. In germline, CDR1 is GTSNPN, CDR2 SVGIG (reference sequence). This TCR was sampled from a man aged 18 to 35 with glioma. V is TRBV30 and J is TRBJ2-7; D may be TRBD2 (7 bases). Sample: PBMCs, taken from a glioma patient treated with radiotherapy, temozolomide or both. The CDR3 protein is CAWSRSGGPYEQYF. The CDR3 DNA follows: TGTGCCTGGAGCCGCTCGGGGGGCCCCTACGAGCAGTACTTC.